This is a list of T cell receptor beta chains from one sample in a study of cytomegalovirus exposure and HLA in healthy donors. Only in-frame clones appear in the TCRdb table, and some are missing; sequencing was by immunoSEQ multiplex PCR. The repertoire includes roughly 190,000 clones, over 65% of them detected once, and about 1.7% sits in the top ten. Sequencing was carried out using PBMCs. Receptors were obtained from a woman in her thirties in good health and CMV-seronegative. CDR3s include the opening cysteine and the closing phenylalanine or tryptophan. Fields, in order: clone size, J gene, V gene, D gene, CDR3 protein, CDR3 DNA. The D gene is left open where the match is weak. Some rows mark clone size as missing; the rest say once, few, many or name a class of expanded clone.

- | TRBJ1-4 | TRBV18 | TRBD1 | CASSKIRDRDEKLFF | TGTGCCAGCTCCAAGATCCGGGACAGGGATGAAAAACTGTTTTTT
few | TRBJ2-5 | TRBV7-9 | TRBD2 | CASTSVEETQYF | TGTGCCAGTACTAGCGTGGAGGAGACCCAGTACTTC
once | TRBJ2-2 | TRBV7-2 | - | CASSPPEARAVGELFF | TGTGCCAGCAGCCCCCCTGAGGCACGAGCAGTGGGGGAGCTGTTTTTT
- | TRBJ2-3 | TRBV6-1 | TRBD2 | CASSGPSSGGRDTQYF | TGTGCCAGCAGTGGGCCCTCTAGCGGGGGGAGGGATACGCAGTATTTT
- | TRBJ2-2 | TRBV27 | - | CASSLLGTGELFF | TGTGCCAGCAGTTTACTCGGTACCGGGGAGCTGTTTTTT
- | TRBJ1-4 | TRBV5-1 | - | CASSLFSGDEKLFF | TGCGCCAGCAGCTTGTTTTCGGGGGATGAAAAACTGTTTTTT
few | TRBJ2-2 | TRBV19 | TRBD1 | CASSVNRGRGGELFF | TGTGCCAGTAGTGTTAACAGGGGGCGAGGCGGGGAGCTGTTTTTT
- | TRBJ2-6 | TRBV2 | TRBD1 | CASTPGQVVSGANVLTF | TGTGCCAGCACCCCGGGACAGGTGGTCTCTGGGGCCAACGTCCTGACTTTC
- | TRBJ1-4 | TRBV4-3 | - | CASSRQSREKLFF | TGCGCCAGCAGCCGCCAATCTAGGGAAAAACTGTTTTTT
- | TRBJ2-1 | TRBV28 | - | CASKGSRDDNEQFF | TGTGCCAGCAAAGGTAGCAGGGATGACAATGAGCAGTTCTTC
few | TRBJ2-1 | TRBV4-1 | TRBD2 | CASSHEGRILAGERNEQFF | TGCGCCAGCAGCCATGAGGGTAGGATACTAGCGGGAGAGAGGAATGAGCAGTTCTTC
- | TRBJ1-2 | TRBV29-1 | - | CSVRLDSLPYGYTF | TGCAGCGTTCGTCTGGACAGTCTCCCCTATGGCTACACCTTC
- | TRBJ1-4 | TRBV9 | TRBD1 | CASSGQGVNDLNEKLFF | TGTGCCAGCAGCGGTCAGGGGGTTAACGACCTAAATGAAAAACTGTTTTTT
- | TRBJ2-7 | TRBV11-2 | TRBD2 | CASSWTRTYEQYF | TGTGCCAGCAGCTGGACTAGAACCTACGAGCAGTACTTC
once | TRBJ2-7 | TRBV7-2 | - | CASSLAGSPYEQYF | TGTGCCAGCAGCCTCGCCGGGTCCCCCTACGAGCAGTACTTC
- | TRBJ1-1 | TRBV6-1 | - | CASSEGQSNTEAFF | TGTGCCAGCAGTGAAGGACAGTCGAACACTGAAGCTTTCTTT
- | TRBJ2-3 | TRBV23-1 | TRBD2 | CASSQRGLAGAQSATDTQYF | TGCGCCAGCAGTCAACGAGGACTAGCGGGGGCCCAGTCGGCCACAGATACGCAGTATTTT
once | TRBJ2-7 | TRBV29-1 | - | CSVETGSYEQYF | TGCAGCGTTGAAACAGGATCCTACGAGCAGTACTTC
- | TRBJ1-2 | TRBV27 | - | CASSFGRGYGYTF | TGTGCCAGCAGTTTCGGCAGGGGATATGGCTACACCTTC
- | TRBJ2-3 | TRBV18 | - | CASSKNSGADTQYF | TGTGCCAGCTCAAAAAATAGCGGTGCAGATACGCAGTATTTT
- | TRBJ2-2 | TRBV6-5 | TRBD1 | CASSPDRGDTGELFF | TGTGCCAGCAGCCCCGACAGGGGGGACACCGGGGAGCTGTTTTTT
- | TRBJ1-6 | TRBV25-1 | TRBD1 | CASKAGGASPLHF | TGTGCCAGCAAGGCAGGGGGCGCTTCACCCCTCCACTTT
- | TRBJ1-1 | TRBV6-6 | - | CASSPTLTGTEAFF | TGTGCCAGCAGTCCTACCCTCACAGGGACTGAAGCTTTCTTT
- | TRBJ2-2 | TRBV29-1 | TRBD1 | CSVTRDRGRTGELFF | TGCAGCGTTACCCGGGACAGGGGGCGCACCGGGGAGCTGTTTTTT
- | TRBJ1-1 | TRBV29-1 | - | CSVADMNTEAFF | TGCAGCGTTGCAGACATGAACACTGAAGCTTTCTTT
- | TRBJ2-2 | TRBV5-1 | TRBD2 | CASSLAGVGTGELFF | TGCGCCAGCAGCTTAGCGGGAGTAGGCACCGGGGAGCTGTTTTTT
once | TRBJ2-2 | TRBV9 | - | CASSVEGGAGELFF | TGTGCCAGCAGCGTAGAGGGAGGAGCCGGGGAGCTGTTTTTT
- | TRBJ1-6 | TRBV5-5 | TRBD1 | CASSQSPGQTSPLHF | TGTGCCAGCAGCCAATCCCCGGGACAGACCTCACCCCTCCACTTT
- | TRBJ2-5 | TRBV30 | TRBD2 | CAWSTRDYKETQYF | TGTGCCTGGAGTACCCGGGACTATAAAGAGACCCAGTACTTC
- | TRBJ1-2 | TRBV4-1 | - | CASSQAGGGGYTF | TGCGCCAGCAGCCAAGCGGGGGGCGGCGGCTACACCTTC
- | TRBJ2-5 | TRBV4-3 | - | CASSQEARTNQETQYF | TGCGCCAGCAGCCAAGAAGCCAGGACAAACCAAGAGACCCAGTACTTC
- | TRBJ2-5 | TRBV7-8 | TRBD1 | CASSVTGVLETQYF | TGTGCCAGCAGCGTAACAGGGGTTTTGGAGACCCAGTACTTC
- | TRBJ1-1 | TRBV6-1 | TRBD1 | CASSEIPLGTGGTEAFF | TGTGCCAGCAGTGAAATACCCCTCGGGACAGGGGGAACTGAAGCTTTCTTT
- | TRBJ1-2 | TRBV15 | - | CATSRLRQDLTYGYTF | TGTGCCACCAGCAGATTACGACAGGACCTCACCTATGGCTACACCTTC
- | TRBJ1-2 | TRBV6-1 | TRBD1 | CASSDYKGANYGYTF | TGTGCCAGCAGTGATTATAAGGGGGCGAACTATGGCTACACCTTC
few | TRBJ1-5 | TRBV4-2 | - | CASSGGSNQPQHF | TGTGCCAGCAGCGGCGGGAGCAATCAGCCCCAGCATTTT
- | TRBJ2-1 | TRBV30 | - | CAWSVGFTYNEQFF | TGTGCCTGGAGTGTCGGTTTTACCTACAATGAGCAGTTCTTC
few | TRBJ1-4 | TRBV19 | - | CASSIGQSNEKLFF | TGTGCCAGTAGTATTGGACAGTCGAATGAAAAACTGTTTTTT
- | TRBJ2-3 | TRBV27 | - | CASIASGSTDTQYF | TGTGCCAGCATCGCCAGCGGGAGCACAGATACGCAGTATTTT
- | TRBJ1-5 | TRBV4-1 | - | CASSHTTGSNQPQHF | TGCGCCAGCAGCCATACGACAGGTTCCAATCAGCCCCAGCATTTT
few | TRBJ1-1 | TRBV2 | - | CAGATGNTEAFF | TGTGCCGGCGCGACAGGGAACACTGAAGCTTTCTTT
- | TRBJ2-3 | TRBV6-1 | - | CASSEVQGGTDTQYF | TGTGCCAGCAGTGAAGTACAGGGTGGAACAGATACGCAGTATTTT
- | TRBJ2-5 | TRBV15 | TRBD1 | CATSRWDRGGGETQYF | TGTGCCACCAGCAGGTGGGACAGGGGGGGAGGAGAGACCCAGTACTTC
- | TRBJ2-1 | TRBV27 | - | CASSLSRTPSRNEQFF | TGTGCCAGCAGTTTATCGAGGACACCGAGCCGCAATGAGCAGTTCTTC
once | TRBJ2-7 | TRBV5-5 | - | CASSFGSLVYEQYF | TGTGCCAGCAGCTTTGGTAGTTTGGTGTACGAGCAGTACTTC
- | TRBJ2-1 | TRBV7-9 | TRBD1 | CASSPTRTGPLDEQFF | TGTGCCAGCAGCCCTACTAGGACAGGGCCTTTGGATGAGCAGTTCTTC
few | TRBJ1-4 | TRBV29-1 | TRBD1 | CSVGQGRPTTNEKLFF | TGCAGCGTTGGACAGGGGCGCCCGACAACTAATGAAAAACTGTTTTTT